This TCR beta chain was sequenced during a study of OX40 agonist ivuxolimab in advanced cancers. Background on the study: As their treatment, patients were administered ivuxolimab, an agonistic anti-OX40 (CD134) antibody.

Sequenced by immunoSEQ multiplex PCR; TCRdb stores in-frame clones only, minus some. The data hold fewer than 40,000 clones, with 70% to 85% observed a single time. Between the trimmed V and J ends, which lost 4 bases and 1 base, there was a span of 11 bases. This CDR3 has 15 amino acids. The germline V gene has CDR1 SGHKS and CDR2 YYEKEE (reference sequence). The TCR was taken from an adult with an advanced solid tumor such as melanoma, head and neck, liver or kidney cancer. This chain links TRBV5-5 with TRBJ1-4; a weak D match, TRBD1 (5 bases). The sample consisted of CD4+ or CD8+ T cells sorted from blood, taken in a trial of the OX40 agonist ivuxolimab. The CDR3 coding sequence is TGTGCCAGCAGCCAAGGGACGGTAACTAATGAAAAACTGTTTTTT. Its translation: CASSQGTVTNEKLFF.